Following are 18 T cell receptor beta chains from one sample sequenced in a study of technical replicates of blood from several donors. Only in-frame clones appear in the TCRdb table, and some are missing; sequencing was by immunoSEQ multiplex PCR. Among around 92,000 clones, roughly 96% were seen once, and the ten largest hold around 0.21%. Sequencing input: T cells isolated from PBMCs. Receptors originate from a human donor in good health.

V gene TRBV6-5 combines with J gene TRBJ1-5, with D tentatively TRBD1 (6 bases). The CDR3 runs 13 residues. The V end lost 5 bases, the J end lost 5 bases, and 10 bases lay between the germline ends. CDR1 and CDR2 (germline): MNHEY, SVGAGI. Here the CDR3 reads CASSGGADQPQHF. DNA of the CDR3: TGTGCCAGCAGTGGGGGGGCAGATCAGCCCCAGCATTTT.

The chain joins TRBV4-1 to TRBJ2-7; a possible D gene is TRBD1 (6 bases). Germline-derived CDR1 and CDR2 are MGHRA and YSYEKL. The CDR3 spans 15 residues. V lost 5 bases to trimming and J lost 0 bases, with 14 bases between them. Written as DNA, the CDR3 is TGCGCCAGCAGCATAAAACAGGGAAGCTCCTACGAGCAGTACTTC. Its protein product is CASSIKQGSSYEQYF.

J is TRBJ1-2 and V is TRBV7-9; possible D gene TRBD1, 5 bases. The CDR3 loop spans 15 amino acids. Germline values: CDR1 SEHNR, CDR2 FQNEAQ (reference sequence). Trimming left V 4 bases short and J 5 bases short, with 17 bases between. CDR3 loop: CASSSGGQGYYGYTF. The CDR3 DNA sequence: TGTGCCAGCAGCTCGGGGGGTCAAGGCTATTATGGCTACACCTTC.

This clone was counted once. The rearrangement uses TRBV28 and TRBJ2-2; 11 bases are a match to TRBD2. The V gene's germline CDR1 is MDHEN and CDR2 SYDVKM. The CDR3 loop spans 17 amino acids. Germline trimming cut 3 bases from V and 7 bases from J; bases unmatched to any gene: 10. The CDR3 loop reads CASSLWGLAEKNGELFF. For the CDR3, the DNA is TGTGCCAGCAGTTTGTGGGGACTAGCGGAAAAAAACGGGGAGCTGTTTTTT. Looking up the rest from reference TRBV28 and TRBJ2-2 gives the full variable domain: DVKVTQSSRYLVKRTGEKVFLECVQDMDHENMFWYRQDPGLGLRLIYFSYDVKMKEKGDIPEGYSVSREKKERFSLILESASTNQTSMYLCASSLWGLAEKNGELFFGEGSRLTVL.

The chain is built from TRBV18 and TRBJ2-3; D may be TRBD2 (5 bases). Germline CDR1 KGHSH, CDR2 LQKENI. V was clipped by 5 bases and J by 0 bases, with 15 bases between them. The CDR3 runs 16 residues. CDR3 residues: CASSSTRTPSTDTQYF. The DNA for the CDR3 is TGTGCCAGCTCATCAACGAGGACTCCTAGCACAGATACGCAGTATTTT.

The chain recombines TRBV7-9 with TRBJ2-7, with 9 bases identical to TRBD1. Germline assignment: CDR1 SEHNR and CDR2 FQNEAQ (reference sequence). CDR3 length: 15 amino acids. V was pared by 5 bases and J by 4 bases, with 9 bases of the junction left unmatched. CDR3: CASSGTRDREYEQYF. The CDR3 nucleotides are TGTGCCAGCAGCGGAACCCGGGACAGGGAGTACGAGCAGTACTTC.

The V and J genes are TRBV5-1 and TRBJ1-1, with TRBD1 identical over 8 bases. Per germline, CDR1 SGHRS and CDR2 YFSETQ. The CDR3 loop spans 16 amino acids. J was trimmed by 0 bases and V by 0 bases; bases with no gene match: 4. The CDR3 DNA reads as TGCGCCAGCAGCTTGGACAGGGGGTGGGTGAACACTGAAGCTTTCTTT. This codes for CASSLDRGWVNTEAFF.

This rearrangement joins TRBV7-9 to TRBJ2-5; D perhaps matches TRBD1 (6 bases). V shed 5 bases and J shed 5 bases, with 24 bases lying between them. Germline V lookup: CDR1 SEHNR, CDR2 FQNEAQ (reference sequence). The CDR3 is 17 amino acids. The CDR3 sequence: CASSLGQLHTTAETQYF. The CDR3 nucleotides are TGTGCCAGCAGCCTCGGACAGCTGCACACGACGGCCGAGACCCAGTACTTC.

The chain couples TRBV18 to TRBJ1-4, with D possibly being TRBD1 (6 bases). In germline, CDR1 is KGHSH, CDR2 LQKENI. V lost 0 bases and J 6 bases, leaving 8 bases between the germline ends. The CDR3 loop spans 14 amino acids. In nucleotides, the CDR3 is TGTGCCAGCTCACCACCGGCAGGGGATGAAAAACTGTTTTTT. Translation gives CASSPPAGDEKLFF.

The chain recombines TRBV11-2 with TRBJ2-1; 11 bases match TRBD2. CDR1 SGHAT and CDR2 FQNNGV come from the germline V gene. The V and J ends lost 5 bases and 4 bases, in that order; junction bases with no gene match: 7. The CDR3 contains 16 residues. The CDR3 here is CASSDSGRARYNEQFF. CDR3 coding DNA: TGTGCCAGCAGCGATAGCGGGAGGGCCCGTTACAATGAGCAGTTCTTC. Full variable domain (remainder filled in from reference TRBV11-2 and TRBJ2-1): EAGVAQSPRYKIIEKRQSVAFWCNPISGHATLYWYQQILGQGPKLLIQFQNNGVVDDSQLPKDRFSAERLKGVDSTLKIQPAKLEDSAVYLCASSDSGRARYNEQFFGPGTRLTVL.

On this clone itself: One junction end disagrees with the germline gene, perhaps due to a read error. V and J are TRBV29-1 and TRBJ2-7; D is possibly TRBD1 (5 bases). Germline-derived CDR1 and CDR2 are SQVTM and ANQGSEA. The CDR3 is 14 residues long. The CDR3 reads CSVEARVGSYEQYF. In nucleotides, the CDR3 is TGCAGCGTAGAAGCCAGGGTTGGTTCCTACGAGCAGTACTTC.

The V gene is TRBV9, the J gene TRBJ2-3, with D possibly being TRBD2 (6 bases). Trimming cost V 0 bases and J 4 bases, with 21 bases left between them. Germline V CDR1 and CDR2: SGDLS, YYNGEE. This CDR3 has 18 residues. The CDR3 DNA sequence: TGTGCCAGCAGCGTAGGTAATAGCCCGGGAGCGAGTTCAGATACGCAGTATTTT. Protein product: CASSVGNSPGASSDTQYF.

The chain is built from TRBV7-8 and TRBJ2-7; 7 nucleotides match TRBD2. The trim removed 6 bases at V and 5 bases at J, leaving 10 bases unmatched. The CDR3 covers 14 residues. The V gene's germline CDR1 is SGHVS and CDR2 FQNEAQ. The DNA of the CDR3 is TGTGCCAGCAGTCGGGCCGCGGGGGACCACGAGCAGTACTTC. Translating it yields CASSRAAGDHEQYF.

The chain combines TRBV29-1 with TRBJ1-1, with 7 bases that match TRBD1. The V gene end was trimmed by 7 bases and the J gene end by 2 bases; junction bases not matched to a gene: 4. The germline V gene encodes CDR1 SQVTM and CDR2 ANQGSEA. This CDR3 is 12 amino acids long. CDR3 in DNA: TGCAGCGCCCGACAGGGCAACACTGAAGCTTTCTTT. Amino acid sequence: CSARQGNTEAFF.

The gene calls are TRBV14 and TRBJ2-1; 9 bases are shared with TRBD1. The junction had 6 bases not matched to a gene; V was cut back by 3 bases and J by 9 bases. The CDR3 covers 14 residues. Germline V gene lookup returns CDR1 SGHDN and CDR2 FVKESK. The CDR3: CASSQYTGGGEQFF. The DNA for the CDR3 is TGTGCCAGCAGCCAGTACACAGGGGGCGGTGAGCAGTTCTTC.

The rearrangement uses TRBV6-1 and TRBJ2-2; TRBD2 is a possible D gene (5 bases). The germline V and J ends were trimmed by 4 bases and 5 bases, with 14 bases remaining between them. Germline V gives CDR1 MNHNS, CDR2 SASEGT. CDR3 size: 15 residues. CDR3 nucleotide sequence: TGTGCCAGCAGTGGGCGAGGCAGGACTACCGGGGAGCTGTTTTTT. Its protein product is CASSGRGRTTGELFF.

The chain couples TRBV28 to TRBJ2-7, with 9 bases fitting TRBD2. Germline CDR1 reads MDHEN; CDR2 reads SYDVKM. V lost 3 bases, J lost 2 bases, and 17 bases stayed unmatched. The CDR3 spans 19 residues. The CDR3 nucleotides are TGTGCCAGCAGTTTTTCGTATAAATTTCCCCTAGCGGGAACCTACGAGCAGTACTTC. Amino acids: CASSFSYKFPLAGTYEQYF.

The gene calls are TRBV2 and TRBJ1-2; 10 nucleotides match TRBD1. CDR1 and CDR2 from the germline V gene are SNHLY and FYNNEI. The CDR3 totals 13 residues. V was pared by 7 bases and J by 6 bases, with 5 bases of the junction left unmatched. CDR3 amino acids: CASTMGQGHGYTF. The DNA of the CDR3 is TGTGCCAGCACCATGGGACAGGGGCATGGCTACACCTTC.